This is a list of T cell receptor beta chains from one sample in a study of memory CD4+ T cells and cytomegalovirus serostatus. This table comes from immunoSEQ multiplex PCR, and its TCRdb copy is limited to in-frame clones, with some not included. Counted here are 70,000 to 90,000 clones, around four fifths occurring once; the ten biggest clones make up 2% to 3%. The sequencing sample was made of memory CD4+ T cells from blood. The receptors were sampled from an adult in good health and CMV-seropositive. CDR3s include the opening cysteine and the closing phenylalanine or tryptophan. D genes are given only for firm matches. Size is omitted from some rows. Given values are once, few, many or a class for expanded clones.

CDR3 DNA: TGTGCCAGCCACGAGGGATTGGGTTTAAGCTCCTATAATTCACCCCTCCACTTT
CDR3 protein: CASHEGLGLSSYNSPLHF
V gene: TRBV27
J gene: TRBJ1-6
D gene: .
clone size: .

CDR3 DNA: TGTGCCAGCTCACCACTCCACCCCATGAACACTGAAGCTTTCTTT
CDR3 protein: CASSPLHPMNTEAFF
V gene: TRBV18
J gene: TRBJ1-1
D gene: .
clone size: .

CDR3 DNA: TGTGCCAGCAGTGAAGTAAGCCAATCTCGGGGCTACACCTTC
CDR3 protein: CASSEVSQSRGYTF
V gene: TRBV2
J gene: TRBJ1-2
D gene: .
clone size: few

CDR3 DNA: TGCGCCAGCTTTCCGGGACCTAACAGCGGTCAGCCCCAGCATTTT
CDR3 protein: CASFPGPNSGQPQHF
V gene: TRBV10-2
J gene: TRBJ1-5
D gene: .
clone size: .

CDR3 DNA: TGTGCCAGCTCACCAGCAGGGGCGTATCAGCCCCAGCATTTT
CDR3 protein: CASSPAGAYQPQHF
V gene: TRBV18
J gene: TRBJ1-5
D gene: .
clone size: .

CDR3 DNA: TGTGCCAGCAGCTTTGGATCAGGGAGTTCTAACTATGGCTACACCTTC
CDR3 protein: CASSFGSGSSNYGYTF
V gene: TRBV11-2
J gene: TRBJ1-2
D gene: .
clone size: few

CDR3 DNA: TGTGCCTGGAGAGCTCAGGGCTTTGGAAACACCATATATTTT
CDR3 protein: CAWRAQGFGNTIYF
V gene: TRBV30
J gene: TRBJ1-3
D gene: .
clone size: medium-sized

CDR3 DNA: TGTGCCAGCGGGGCCAGACTGATCTCTGGAAACACCATATATTTT
CDR3 protein: CASGARLISGNTIYF
V gene: TRBV7-9
J gene: TRBJ1-3
D gene: .
clone size: .

CDR3 DNA: TGTGCCAGCAGCTGGGACAGGGGGGTTGAAAAACTGTTTTTT
CDR3 protein: CASSWDRGVEKLFF
V gene: TRBV7-2
J gene: TRBJ1-4
D gene: TRBD1
clone size: .

CDR3 DNA: TGTGCCAGCAGTGAGGGACGGGGAAATTCACCCCTCCACTTT
CDR3 protein: CASSEGRGNSPLHF
V gene: TRBV6-4
J gene: TRBJ1-6
D gene: .
clone size: .

CDR3 DNA: TGTGCCAGCAGCGTTGGGGATCGCTCACCCCTCCACTTT
CDR3 protein: CASSVGDRSPLHF
V gene: TRBV9
J gene: TRBJ1-6
D gene: .
clone size: .

CDR3 DNA: TGTGCCAGCAGCTCAATGGTAAGAAGCTACGAGCAGTACTTC
CDR3 protein: CASSSMVRSYEQYF
V gene: TRBV27
J gene: TRBJ2-7
D gene: .
clone size: once

CDR3 DNA: TGCGCCAGCAGCTCTGGAGTCCAGAACGGTGAAAAACTGTTTTTT
CDR3 protein: CASSSGVQNGEKLFF
V gene: TRBV5-1
J gene: TRBJ1-4
D gene: .
clone size: few

CDR3 DNA: TGTGCCAGCAGCTTAGATGGCGGGGGGAACACTGAAGCTTTCTTT
CDR3 protein: CASSLDGGGNTEAFF
V gene: TRBV11-3
J gene: TRBJ1-1
D gene: .
clone size: .

CDR3 DNA: TGTGCCAGCTCACCGCAGCCGACTAACTATGGCTACACCTTC
CDR3 protein: CASSPQPTNYGYTF
V gene: TRBV18
J gene: TRBJ1-2
D gene: .
clone size: .

CDR3 DNA: TGCGCCAGCAGTCGGACGGAGAACACTGAAGCTTTCTTT
CDR3 protein: CASSRTENTEAFF
V gene: TRBV10-1
J gene: TRBJ1-1
D gene: .
clone size: .

CDR3 DNA: TGTGCTAGTGGTCCCCCTGGGCTGGTTGCTTTCTTT
CDR3 protein: CASGPPGLVAFF
V gene: TRBV12-5
J gene: TRBJ1-1
D gene: .
clone size: .

CDR3 DNA: TGTGCCACCAGCAGAGAAAGTTGGGGCACTGAAGCTTTCTTT
CDR3 protein: CATSRESWGTEAFF
V gene: TRBV15
J gene: TRBJ1-1
D gene: .
clone size: few

CDR3 DNA: TGTGCCAGCAGACGGTTGAACACTGAAGCTTTCTTT
CDR3 protein: CASRRLNTEAFF
V gene: TRBV2
J gene: TRBJ1-1
D gene: .
clone size: .

CDR3 DNA: TGTGCCAGCAGTTTACAGGGTAGAGCTGAAGCTTTCTTT
CDR3 protein: CASSLQGRAEAFF
V gene: TRBV28
J gene: TRBJ1-1
D gene: .
clone size: .

CDR3 DNA: TGTGCCAGTCGCCGGGCCACCTATGGCTACACCTTC
CDR3 protein: CASRRATYGYTF
V gene: TRBV7-9
J gene: TRBJ1-2
D gene: .
clone size: .

CDR3 DNA: TGTGCCAGCAGTTACAGACTAGCGGGAGGCTATTTTTACAATGAGCAGTTCTTC
CDR3 protein: CASSYRLAGGYFYNEQFF
V gene: TRBV13
J gene: TRBJ2-1
D gene: TRBD2
clone size: once

CDR3 DNA: TGTGCCATCAGTGAGTCTGGCGGTCGGATTGAAGCTTTCTTT
CDR3 protein: CAISESGGRIEAFF
V gene: TRBV10-3
J gene: TRBJ1-1
D gene: .
clone size: .

CDR3 DNA: TGTGCCACCAGCAGGACAGGGGTCCTTTACGAGCAGTACTTC
CDR3 protein: CATSRTGVLYEQYF
V gene: TRBV15
J gene: TRBJ2-7
D gene: TRBD1
clone size: few

CDR3 DNA: TGTGCCTGGAGTAAGACAGGGGCTGGAAACACCATATATTTT
CDR3 protein: CAWSKTGAGNTIYF
V gene: TRBV30
J gene: TRBJ1-3
D gene: TRBD1
clone size: .

CDR3 DNA: TGTGCCAGCAGCGGCGGGGGGAGCACAGATACGCAGTATTTT
CDR3 protein: CASSGGGSTDTQYF
V gene: TRBV27
J gene: TRBJ2-3
D gene: TRBD2
clone size: .

CDR3 DNA: TGTGCCAGCAGCTTAATCGGGGAAGGGCAGTACTTC
CDR3 protein: CASSLIGEGQYF
V gene: TRBV7-9
J gene: TRBJ2-7
D gene: .
clone size: .